A selection of T cell receptor beta chains follows, all from one sample in a study of T cell responses to AZD1222 COVID-19 vaccine. Sequencing used immunoSEQ multiplex PCR; TCRdb keeps in-frame clones, though not all of them. The table has 80,000 to 100,000 clones, 85% to 95% seen once. The input for sequencing was peripheral blood, taken on day 0 of AZD1222 vaccination. The receptors originated from an adult in good health. Both conserved end residues are part of each CDR3. The D gene is left open where the match is weak. Clone size is stated in some rows and not others, as once, few, many or a class when expanded.

j_gene: TRBJ2-1
d_gene: TRBD1
v_gene: TRBV29-1
abundance: .
CDR3aa: CSVGGKTGQSSYNEQFF
CDR3nt: TGCAGCGTTGGGGGAAAGACAGGGCAAAGCTCCTACAATGAGCAGTTCTTC

j_gene: TRBJ2-1
d_gene: .
v_gene: TRBV12-3/TRBV12-4
abundance: .
CDR3aa: CASSLSYEQFF
CDR3nt: TGTGCCAGCAGTTTATCATATGAGCAGTTCTTC

j_gene: TRBJ2-7
d_gene: .
v_gene: TRBV10-3
abundance: once
CDR3aa: CAISESYRSYEQYF
CDR3nt: TGTGCCATCAGTGAGTCTTACAGATCCTACGAGCAGTACTTC

j_gene: TRBJ2-3
d_gene: .
v_gene: TRBV19
abundance: .
CDR3aa: CASSRARTDTQYF
CDR3nt: TGTGCCAGTAGTCGCGCTCGCACAGATACGCAGTATTTT

j_gene: TRBJ2-1
d_gene: TRBD1
v_gene: TRBV15
abundance: .
CDR3aa: CATSRVQGALNEQFF
CDR3nt: TGTGCCACCAGCAGAGTACAGGGGGCGCTTAATGAGCAGTTCTTC

j_gene: TRBJ2-7
d_gene: TRBD2
v_gene: TRBV13
abundance: .
CDR3aa: CASSLGLAVTYEQYF
CDR3nt: TGTGCCAGCAGCTTAGGACTAGCGGTAACCTACGAGCAGTACTTC

j_gene: TRBJ2-1
d_gene: TRBD1
v_gene: TRBV9
abundance: .
CDR3aa: CASSVAKGTGVYNEQFF
CDR3nt: TGTGCCAGCAGCGTAGCGAAGGGGACAGGGGTATACAATGAGCAGTTCTTC

j_gene: TRBJ1-1
d_gene: TRBD1
v_gene: TRBV5-1
abundance: .
CDR3aa: CASSFLGQDTEAFF
CDR3nt: TGCGCCAGCAGCTTTTTAGGACAGGACACTGAAGCTTTCTTT

j_gene: TRBJ2-7
d_gene: .
v_gene: TRBV25-1
abundance: .
CDR3aa: CASTPRGSPYEQYF
CDR3nt: TGTGCCAGCACCCCCCGCGGCTCTCCCTACGAGCAGTACTTC

j_gene: TRBJ2-7
d_gene: TRBD2
v_gene: TRBV19
abundance: .
CDR3aa: CASSSGGGEQYF
CDR3nt: TGTGCCAGTAGTAGCGGGGGGGGCGAGCAGTACTTC

j_gene: TRBJ1-3
d_gene: .
v_gene: TRBV3-1/TRBV3-2
abundance: .
CDR3aa: CASSQPRGFSGNTIYF
CDR3nt: TGTGCCAGCAGCCAACCTCGGGGCTTCTCTGGAAACACCATATATTTT

j_gene: TRBJ2-1
d_gene: .
v_gene: TRBV7-8
abundance: .
CDR3aa: CASSLVGTTSLGEQFF
CDR3nt: TGTGCCAGCAGCTTAGTAGGCACGACCTCTCTGGGTGAGCAGTTCTTC

j_gene: TRBJ1-5
d_gene: .
v_gene: TRBV7-2
abundance: .
CDR3aa: CASSLRVQQPQHF
CDR3nt: TGTGCCAGCAGCTTAAGGGTCCAACAGCCCCAGCATTTT

j_gene: TRBJ1-5
d_gene: .
v_gene: TRBV3-1/TRBV3-2
abundance: .
CDR3aa: CASSQTPGTQPQHF
CDR3nt: TGTGCCAGCAGCCAAACACCTGGTACTCAGCCCCAGCATTTT

j_gene: TRBJ1-2
d_gene: .
v_gene: TRBV19
abundance: .
CDR3aa: CASSRADRGYGYTF
CDR3nt: TGTGCCAGTAGTCGGGCAGACCGAGGTTATGGCTACACCTTC

j_gene: TRBJ1-1
d_gene: .
v_gene: TRBV4-2
abundance: .
CDR3aa: CASSQDYSLMNTEAFF
CDR3nt: TGTGCCAGCAGCCAAGATTACAGCCTCATGAACACTGAAGCTTTCTTT

j_gene: TRBJ2-1
d_gene: TRBD2
v_gene: TRBV11-1
abundance: .
CDR3aa: CASSKPGLADNEQFF
CDR3nt: TGTGCCAGCAGCAAACCGGGACTAGCGGACAATGAGCAGTTCTTC

j_gene: TRBJ2-1
d_gene: TRBD2
v_gene: TRBV4-2
abundance: .
CDR3aa: CASSQVRGSGTRSVEQFF
CDR3nt: TGTGCCAGCAGCCAAGTCCGCGGTAGCGGGACGCGATCCGTTGAGCAGTTCTTC

j_gene: TRBJ2-1
d_gene: TRBD2
v_gene: TRBV9
abundance: .
CDR3aa: CASSEGTRAYNEQFF
CDR3nt: TGTGCCAGCAGCGAGGGGACTAGGGCGTACAATGAGCAGTTCTTC

j_gene: TRBJ1-6
d_gene: .
v_gene: TRBV2
abundance: .
CDR3aa: CASNPTQTGLGSPLHF
CDR3nt: TGTGCCAGCAACCCAACCCAAACAGGGTTGGGGTCACCCCTCCACTTT

j_gene: TRBJ1-2
d_gene: TRBD1
v_gene: TRBV2
abundance: once
CDR3aa: CAMRTGVYYGYTF
CDR3nt: TGTGCCATGAGGACAGGGGTATACTATGGCTACACCTTC

j_gene: TRBJ1-2
d_gene: .
v_gene: TRBV4-1
abundance: .
CDR3aa: CASSQGDHGYTF
CDR3nt: TGCGCCAGCAGCCAAGGCGACCATGGCTACACCTTC

j_gene: TRBJ1-4
d_gene: .
v_gene: TRBV19
abundance: .
CDR3aa: CASNGLNNEKLFF
CDR3nt: TGTGCCAGTAACGGATTAAATAATGAAAAACTGTTTTTT

j_gene: TRBJ2-7
d_gene: .
v_gene: TRBV3-1/TRBV3-2
abundance: .
CDR3aa: CASSRAATYYEQYF
CDR3nt: TGTGCCAGCAGCCGGGCGGCCACCTACTACGAGCAGTACTTC

j_gene: TRBJ1-3
d_gene: .
v_gene: TRBV14
abundance: once
CDR3aa: CASSLSGAGNTIYF
CDR3nt: TGTGCCAGCAGCCTGAGTGGGGCTGGAAACACCATATATTTT

j_gene: TRBJ2-7
d_gene: .
v_gene: TRBV15
abundance: .
CDR3aa: CATSRGGTISYEQYF
CDR3nt: TGTGCCACCAGCAGAGGAGGCACCATCTCCTACGAGCAGTACTTC

j_gene: TRBJ1-1
d_gene: .
v_gene: TRBV6-6
abundance: .
CDR3aa: CASGRGVGNTEAFF
CDR3nt: TGTGCCAGCGGCCGGGGGGTGGGTAACACTGAAGCTTTCTTT

j_gene: TRBJ1-5
d_gene: .
v_gene: TRBV6-6
abundance: .
CDR3aa: CASNSDQPQHF
CDR3nt: TGTGCCAGCAATAGTGACCAGCCCCAGCATTTT

j_gene: TRBJ2-7
d_gene: .
v_gene: TRBV14
abundance: .
CDR3aa: CASSQDAGGYEQYF
CDR3nt: TGTGCCAGCAGCCAAGATGCTGGGGGCTACGAGCAGTACTTC

j_gene: TRBJ1-1
d_gene: .
v_gene: TRBV6-1
abundance: .
CDR3aa: CASSESSGLNTEAFF
CDR3nt: TGTGCCAGCAGTGAATCGTCAGGGTTGAACACTGAAGCTTTCTTT

j_gene: TRBJ2-7
d_gene: .
v_gene: TRBV27
abundance: .
CDR3aa: CASSLSGGRSSYEQYF
CDR3nt: TGTGCCAGCAGTTTATCGGGGGGTCGTAGCTCCTACGAGCAGTACTTC

j_gene: TRBJ2-7
d_gene: .
v_gene: TRBV5-1
abundance: .
CDR3aa: CASSPKELGYEQYF
CDR3nt: TGCGCCAGCAGCCCCAAGGAACTAGGCTACGAGCAGTACTTC

j_gene: TRBJ2-6
d_gene: .
v_gene: TRBV5-5
abundance: .
CDR3aa: CASSQTGSGANVLTF
CDR3nt: TGTGCCAGCAGCCAAACAGGTTCTGGGGCCAACGTCCTGACTTTC

j_gene: TRBJ2-2
d_gene: TRBD1
v_gene: TRBV10-3
abundance: few
CDR3aa: CAIRPGQGHTGELFF
CDR3nt: TGTGCCATCCGCCCGGGACAGGGTCACACCGGGGAGCTGTTTTTT

j_gene: TRBJ2-7
d_gene: TRBD1
v_gene: TRBV5-4
abundance: many
CDR3aa: CASSPGQGVSYEQYF
CDR3nt: TGTGCCAGCAGCCCAGGACAGGGTGTCTCCTACGAGCAGTACTTC

j_gene: TRBJ1-2
d_gene: TRBD1
v_gene: TRBV5-8
abundance: .
CDR3aa: CASSHVPQGTAGNYGYTF
CDR3nt: TGTGCCAGCAGCCATGTGCCACAGGGGACCGCGGGGAACTATGGCTACACCTTC

j_gene: TRBJ1-5
d_gene: .
v_gene: TRBV30
abundance: few
CDR3aa: CAWSVSSNQPQHF
CDR3nt: TGTGCCTGGAGTGTAAGTAGCAATCAGCCCCAGCATTTT

j_gene: TRBJ1-1
d_gene: .
v_gene: TRBV6-5
abundance: .
CDR3aa: CASLGWMNTEAFF
CDR3nt: TGTGCCAGCCTCGGATGGATGAACACTGAAGCTTTCTTT

j_gene: TRBJ1-6
d_gene: TRBD1
v_gene: TRBV19
abundance: .
CDR3aa: CASSIEGQGWNSPLHF
CDR3nt: TGTGCCAGTAGTATAGAAGGACAGGGTTGGAATTCACCCCTCCACTTT

j_gene: TRBJ2-7
d_gene: TRBD1
v_gene: TRBV12-3/TRBV12-4
abundance: few
CDR3aa: CASSSQGAGEQYF
CDR3nt: TGTGCCAGCAGTTCTCAGGGGGCCGGCGAGCAGTACTTC

j_gene: TRBJ1-2
d_gene: .
v_gene: TRBV4-2
abundance: .
CDR3aa: CASSPLGGDGYTF
CDR3nt: TGTGCCAGCAGCCCCCTGGGGGGCGATGGCTACACCTTC

j_gene: TRBJ1-2
d_gene: TRBD1
v_gene: TRBV4-1
abundance: .
CDR3aa: CASSEPDRGWKGYTF
CDR3nt: TGCGCCAGCAGTGAACCTGACAGGGGATGGAAAGGCTACACCTTC

j_gene: TRBJ2-1
d_gene: TRBD2
v_gene: TRBV4-1
abundance: .
CDR3aa: CASSLSGLRFF
CDR3nt: TGCGCCAGCAGCTTATCGGGACTACGGTTCTTC

j_gene: TRBJ2-7
d_gene: TRBD1
v_gene: TRBV9
abundance: .
CDR3aa: CASSRTGTGYEQYF
CDR3nt: TGTGCCAGCAGCAGAACTGGGACAGGGTACGAGCAGTACTTC

j_gene: TRBJ1-1
d_gene: .
v_gene: TRBV6-1
abundance: .
CDR3aa: CASSETGMNTEAFF
CDR3nt: TGTGCCAGCAGTGAAACAGGAATGAACACTGAAGCTTTCTTT

j_gene: TRBJ2-5
d_gene: TRBD1
v_gene: TRBV10-3
abundance: .
CDR3aa: CAIGPGGQETQYF
CDR3nt: TGTGCCATCGGTCCAGGGGGTCAAGAGACCCAGTACTTC

j_gene: TRBJ1-1
d_gene: .
v_gene: TRBV27
abundance: many
CDR3aa: CASSLHGDLNTEAFF
CDR3nt: TGTGCCAGCAGTTTACACGGAGACTTGAACACTGAAGCTTTCTTT

j_gene: TRBJ1-1
d_gene: .
v_gene: TRBV7-8
abundance: .
CDR3aa: CASRGVLSPLNTEAFF
CDR3nt: TGTGCCAGCAGGGGGGTCTTAAGTCCTTTGAACACTGAAGCTTTCTTT

j_gene: TRBJ2-5
d_gene: .
v_gene: TRBV15
abundance: .
CDR3aa: CATSRGRDYQETQYF
CDR3nt: TGTGCCACCAGCAGAGGACGGGACTACCAAGAGACCCAGTACTTC

j_gene: TRBJ1-4
d_gene: .
v_gene: TRBV5-6
abundance: .
CDR3aa: CASSLLRGKNEKLFF
CDR3nt: TGTGCCAGCAGCCTCCTTAGGGGGAAAAATGAAAAACTGTTTTTT

j_gene: TRBJ1-1
d_gene: TRBD1
v_gene: TRBV5-6
abundance: .
CDR3aa: CATGQGLNTEAFF
CDR3nt: TGTGCCACCGGACAGGGCCTGAACACTGAAGCTTTCTTT

j_gene: TRBJ2-2
d_gene: .
v_gene: TRBV5-1
abundance: .
CDR3aa: CASSLDRSTGELFF
CDR3nt: TGCGCCAGCAGCTTGGACAGATCTACCGGGGAGCTGTTTTTT

j_gene: TRBJ2-3
d_gene: .
v_gene: TRBV12-5
abundance: .
CDR3aa: CASGSDRSVGADTQYF
CDR3nt: TGTGCTAGTGGTTCGGACAGAAGTGTGGGGGCAGATACGCAGTATTTT

j_gene: TRBJ1-5
d_gene: .
v_gene: TRBV28
abundance: .
CDR3aa: CASGSGVQPQHF
CDR3nt: TGTGCCAGCGGCTCCGGGGTTCAGCCCCAGCATTTT

j_gene: TRBJ2-7
d_gene: .
v_gene: TRBV9
abundance: .
CDR3aa: CASSETQGSPYEQYF
CDR3nt: TGTGCCAGCAGCGAGACGCAGGGTTCGCCCTACGAGCAGTACTTC

j_gene: TRBJ2-7
d_gene: TRBD2
v_gene: TRBV7-2
abundance: .
CDR3aa: CASSPTLAAITYEQYF
CDR3nt: TGTGCCAGCAGCCCTACACTAGCGGCTATAACCTACGAGCAGTACTTC

j_gene: TRBJ2-5
d_gene: .
v_gene: TRBV2
abundance: .
CDR3aa: CASSEEGYPQETQYF
CDR3nt: TGTGCCAGCAGTGAAGAAGGTTACCCCCAAGAGACCCAGTACTTC